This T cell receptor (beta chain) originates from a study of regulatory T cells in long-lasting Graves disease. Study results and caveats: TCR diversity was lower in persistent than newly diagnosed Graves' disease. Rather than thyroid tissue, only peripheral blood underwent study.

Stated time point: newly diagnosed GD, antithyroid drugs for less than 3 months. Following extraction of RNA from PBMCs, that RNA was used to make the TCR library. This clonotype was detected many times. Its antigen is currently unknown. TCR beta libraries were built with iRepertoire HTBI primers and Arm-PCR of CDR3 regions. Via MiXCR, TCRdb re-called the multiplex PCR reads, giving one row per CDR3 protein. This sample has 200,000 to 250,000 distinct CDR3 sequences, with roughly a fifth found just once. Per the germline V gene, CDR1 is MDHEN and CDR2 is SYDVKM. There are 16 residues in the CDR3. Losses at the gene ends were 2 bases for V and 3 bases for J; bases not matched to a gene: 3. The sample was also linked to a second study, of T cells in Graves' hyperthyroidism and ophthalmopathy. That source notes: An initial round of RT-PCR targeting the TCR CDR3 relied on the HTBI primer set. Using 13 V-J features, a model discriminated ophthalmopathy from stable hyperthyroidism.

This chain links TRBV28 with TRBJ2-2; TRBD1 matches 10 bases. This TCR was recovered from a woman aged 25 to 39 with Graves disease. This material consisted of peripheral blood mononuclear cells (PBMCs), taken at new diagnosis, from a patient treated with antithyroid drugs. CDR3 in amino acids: CASSLTGTGDTGELFF. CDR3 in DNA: TGTGCCAGCAGTTTAACCGGGACAGGGGACACCGGGGAGCTGTTTTTT.